These T cell receptor beta chains were read from a single sample in a study of OX40 agonist ivuxolimab in advanced cancers. Here immunoSEQ multiplex PCR was the method, and the copy in TCRdb shows in-frame clones only, minus some. The sample has approximately 60,000 clones; 83% are singletons. Sequencing used CD4+ or CD8+ T cells sorted from blood, obtained in a trial of the OX40 agonist ivuxolimab. The receptors were gathered from an adult with an advanced solid tumor such as melanoma, head and neck, liver or kidney cancer. CDR3s include the opening cysteine and the closing phenylalanine or tryptophan. D genes are given only for firm matches. Only some rows state a clone size, as once, few, many or a class for expanded clones.

TRBJ2-3 - - TRBV28 TGTGCCAGCAACCCTCTGGGGGCAGTTGGGAGCACAGATACGCAGTATTTT CASNPLGAVGSTDTQYF
TRBJ2-2 - - TRBV19 TGTGCCAGTAGTCGGTCGGGAGTAAGCACCGGGGAGCTGTTTTTT CASSRSGVSTGELFF
TRBJ2-2 TRBD2 - TRBV7-2 TGTGCCAGCAGCTCGGGGCTAGCGGGGTCGGTCCGGGAGCTGTTTTTT CASSSGLAGSVRELFF
TRBJ2-3 TRBD1 once TRBV2 TGTGCCAGCAGTGATTGGGACAGGGGGGCAGATACGCAGTATTTT CASSDWDRGADTQYF
TRBJ1-6 TRBD1 - TRBV6-5 TGTGCCAGCACCCCGGGACAGGGTACCTCACCCCTCCACTTT CASTPGQGTSPLHF
TRBJ2-3 TRBD2 few TRBV19 TGTGCCAGTAGTACATCCGGGACTAGGGGAGATACGCAGTATTTT CASSTSGTRGDTQYF
TRBJ2-5 TRBD1 - TRBV30 TGTGCCTGGAAGGGACAGGGGGCAGAGACCCAGTACTTC CAWKGQGAETQYF
TRBJ2-6 - - TRBV5-5 TGTGCCAGCAGAGCAGGGCACGGGGCCAACGTCCTGACTTTC CASRAGHGANVLTF
TRBJ2-7 - - TRBV5-6 TGTGCCAGCAGTCCTCGACCGGGGGACGAGCAGTACTTC CASSPRPGDEQYF
TRBJ1-1 TRBD1 - TRBV6-5 TGTGCCAGCAGGGCCGACAGGGTCCTCACTGAAGCTTTCTTT CASRADRVLTEAFF
TRBJ1-2 TRBD1 - TRBV27 TGTGCCAGCAGACGCTTAGGGGGCGCGGGCTACACCTTC CASRRLGGAGYTF